This TCR beta chain was sequenced during a study of cytomegalovirus exposure and HLA in healthy donors. Unmatched junction bases numbered 8, after V lost 5 bases and J lost 3 bases. This CDR3 comprises 16 residues. The germline gives CDR1 SEHNR, CDR2 FQNEAQ (reference sequence). Study conclusions and caveats: The authors later found TCR association rates varying by HLA locus, with DRB1 most and HLA-C fewest. In a later analysis, HLA-associated beta chains showed higher expansion and lower generation probabilities than comparable chains. A few V segments could not be told apart, such as TRBV6-2 and TRBV6-3, and were left out.

Researchers ran the PCR with 60 Vbeta and 13 Jbeta primers. Profiling relied on immunoSEQ multiplex PCR, and the TCRdb table lists in-frame clones only, not all of them. The table lists 140,000 or so clones, about 72% of them singletons. A remark on this clone: What it recognizes is unknown.

This TCR was sampled from a man aged 35-49 years in good health and CMV-seronegative. The V call is TRBV7-9, the J call TRBJ1-5; 9 positions match TRBD1. The sequencing input was PBMCs. Here the CDR3 DNA reads TGTGCCAGCAGCGCCTCCGGGACAGGGTTCAATCAGCCCCAGCATTTT. Its translation is CASSASGTGFNQPQHF.